The sequence of this T cell receptor beta chain was determined in a study of blood T cells in healthy people across ages. The CDR3 loop spans 19 amino acids. V shed 4 bases and J 0 bases; nucleotides not matched to a gene: 7. Germline V lookup: CDR1 MNHEY, CDR2 SVGEGT. For the second PCR, which ran for about 6 to 11 cycles, a sample-barcoded 5' primer and a J-beta primer mix were used. MiXCR, run by TCRdb on the 5' RACE reads, gives a single entry per CDR3 protein. The sample holds about 780,000 distinct CDR3 sequences, about 47% seen once. This clonotype turned up a few times. Its antigen is not identified. Aged about 6 to 95, donors were systemically healthy Caucasians from Russia. The study, taken as a whole, reports: Reliance upon unsorted PBMCs precluded definitive naive versus antigen-experienced comparison. The study found more naive CD4+ cells and higher diversity in long-lived than aged donors.

V gene TRBV6-2 or TRBV6-3 combines with J gene TRBJ2-1; 15 bases line up with TRBD2. The clonotype originates from an elderly man in good health. The material sequenced was blood. The CDR3 protein is CASSSYRTSGRASYNEQFF. The CDR3 DNA reads TGTGCCAGCAGTTCCTATCGGACTAGCGGGAGGGCCTCCTACAATGAGCAGTTCTTC.